One and the same sample provided the 28 T cell receptor beta chains below, sequenced in a study of blood T cell repertoires in COVID-19. Sequencing used immunoSEQ multiplex PCR; TCRdb keeps in-frame clones, though not all of them. The data hold roughly 68,000 clones, with approximately 88% observed a single time. The specimen was peripheral blood. These receptors were taken from a woman aged 60-75 years with COVID-19, enrolled during active disease.

The chain employs TRBV7-2 and TRBJ1-2; TRBD1 is a possible D gene (6 bases). V was clipped by 1 base and J by 7 bases, with 10 bases between them. The CDR3 extends over 13 amino acids. Germline CDR1 is SGHTA and CDR2 is FQGNSA. The chain's CDR3 is CASSLDRVAGYTF. The CDR3 nucleotides read TGTGCCAGCAGCTTAGACAGGGTGGCTGGCTACACCTTC.

The rearrangement links TRBV5-1 to TRBJ2-5; no clear D gene. In germline, CDR1 is SGHRS, CDR2 YFSETQ. V dropped 2 bases and J dropped 4 bases, with 12 bases sitting between them. The CDR3 spans 14 residues. The CDR3: CASSLRSSGETQYF. As DNA, the CDR3 is TGCGCCAGCAGCTTAAGGAGCAGTGGAGAGACCCAGTACTTC.

This clone was detected only once. This chain uses TRBV6-5 with TRBJ2-7; TRBD1 matches 7 bases. Looked up from germline, CDR1 is MNHEY and CDR2 is SVGAGI. The CDR3 is made up of 13 amino acids. V lost 5 bases and J lost 1; bases outside the gene matches: 2. The CDR3 is CASSQGQSYEQYF. For the CDR3, the DNA is TGTGCCAGCAGTCAGGGACAGTCCTACGAGCAGTACTTC.

The CDR3 region is CASSRIPGTGNHEQYF. Here the CDR3 DNA reads TGTGCCAGTAGTCGGATCCCCGGGACAGGGAACCACGAGCAGTACTTC. This chain connects TRBV19 to TRBJ2-7, with 9 bases identical to TRBD1. The CDR3 totals 16 residues. CDR1 is LNHDA, CDR2 SQIVND, per germline (reference sequence). J gave up 5 bases and V 5 bases, and 13 bases lay outside the gene matches.

The chain recombines TRBV3-1 (or the pseudogene TRBV3-2) with TRBJ2-2, with 11 bases that match TRBD2. The CDR3 spans 16 residues. The ends lost 3 bases at V and 3 bases at J; junction bases unmatched: 3. Germline CDR1 is LGHDT and CDR2 is YNNKEL (reference sequence). The CDR3 DNA is TGTGCCAGCAGCCATGCACTAGCGGGAGACACCGGGGAGCTGTTTTTT. Amino acid sequence: CASSHALAGDTGELFF.

CDR3 in DNA: TGCGCCAGCAGTGAGACAGTGAACACTGAAGCTTTCTTT. Protein product: CASSETVNTEAFF. V and J are TRBV10-1 and TRBJ1-1; D ambiguous. Germline loops: CDR1 WNHNN, CDR2 SYGVQD (reference sequence). The CDR3 totals 13 residues. Trimming took off 2 bases at V and 0 bases at J, with 4 bases between the two ends.

This clone has a single count. V gene TRBV6-5 combines with J gene TRBJ1-6; tentative D call: TRBD1 (5 bases). Germline loops: CDR1 MNHEY, CDR2 SVGAGI. V shed 6 bases and J shed 3 bases, with 12 bases lying between them. This CDR3 comprises 15 residues. CDR3 loop: CASSTQGLYNSPLHF. As DNA, the CDR3 is TGTGCCAGCAGCACTCAGGGTCTCTATAATTCACCCCTCCACTTT.

The chain uses TRBV5-4 and TRBJ2-7; possible D gene TRBD1, 6 bases. The CDR3 has 14 residues. CDR1 SGHNT and CDR2 YYREEE come from the germline V gene (reference sequence). Trimming took 4 bases from V and 2 from J, leaving 13 bases between them. CDR3 region: CASSRRQDTYEQYF. For the CDR3, the DNA is TGTGCCAGCAGCCGTCGACAGGACACCTACGAGCAGTACTTC.

V and J are TRBV19 and TRBJ1-5, with D unclear. The germline V and J ends were trimmed by 7 bases and 1 base, with 8 bases remaining between them. The CDR3 loop spans 13 amino acids. The germline V gene encodes CDR1 LNHDA and CDR2 SQIVND (reference sequence). The CDR3 loop is CASNRLSNQPQHF. The CDR3 DNA reads as TGTGCCAGTAACAGATTAAGCAATCAGCCCCAGCATTTT.

This clone was found a few times. This chain uses TRBV28 with TRBJ2-4; TRBD2 might be the D (6 bases). Germline V CDR1 and CDR2: MDHEN, SYDVKM. Trimming removed 3 bases from V and 7 bases from J, with 16 bases in between. The CDR3 has 15 residues. CDR3 sequence reads: CASSFLFRGINIQYF. As DNA, the CDR3 is TGTGCCAGCAGTTTCCTATTCCGGGGGATTAACATTCAGTACTTC.

The V and J genes are TRBV4-1 and TRBJ2-1; D might be TRBD1 (5 bases). The CDR3 runs 12 residues. CDR1 is MGHRA and CDR2 is YSYEKL in the germline V gene. Trimming took off 4 bases at V and 8 bases at J, with 9 bases between the two ends. The CDR3 DNA follows: TGCGCCAGCAGCCGCATAGGGGATGAGCAGTTCTTC. The encoded protein is CASSRIGDEQFF.

The rearrangement links TRBV19 to TRBJ2-2; D perhaps matches TRBD1 (5 bases). V was cut by 7 bases and J by 4 bases, with 13 bases left in between. There are 14 residues in the CDR3. From germline, CDR1 is LNHDA and CDR2 SQIVND (reference sequence). The CDR3 here is CASNPVGVTGELFF. The CDR3 DNA sequence: TGTGCCAGTAACCCCGTAGGGGTCACCGGGGAGCTGTTTTTT. The whole variable domain, filled in from reference TRBV19 and TRBJ2-2, reads DGGITQSPKYLFRKEGQNVTLSCEQNLNHDAMYWYRQDPGQGLRLIYYSQIVNDFQKGDIAEGYSVSREKKESFPLTVTSAQKNPTAFYLCASNPVGVTGELFFGEGSRLTVL.

The chain joins TRBV12-5 to TRBJ1-5, with no clear D. Germline values: CDR1 LGHNT, CDR2 FRNRAP. This CDR3 is built from 17 residues. Trimming cost V 0 bases and J 3 bases, with 15 bases left between them. CDR3 nucleotide sequence: TGTGCTAGTGGTTTGGTACTTGGAGGATCAGACAATCAGCCCCAGCATTTT. It translates to CASGLVLGGSDNQPQHF.

This chain uses TRBV5-6 with TRBJ1-2; the D gene is possibly TRBD1 (5 bases). The germline CDR1 and CDR2 sequences are SGHDT and YYEEEE. Trimming took off 4 bases at V and 8 bases at J, with 21 bases between the two ends. The CDR3 is 15 residues long. The CDR3 DNA follows: TGTGCCAGCAGCCTAGGACAAGCGTTATCGAGAGGCTACACCTTC. This translates into CASSLGQALSRGYTF.

The chain links TRBV3-1 (or the pseudogene TRBV3-2) to TRBJ1-1, with TRBD1 matching over 8 bases. This CDR3 is built from 13 residues. With 7 bases clipped from V and 3 bases from J, the junction kept 4 bases outside the gene matches. Germline-derived CDR1 and CDR2 are LGHDT and YNNKEL (reference sequence). This CDR3 is CASTIQGDTEAFF. DNA for the CDR3: TGTGCCAGCACCATACAGGGGGACACTGAAGCTTTCTTT.

This chain links TRBV27 with TRBJ2-3; 8 positions agree with TRBD2. This CDR3 has 15 amino acids. Germline V CDR1 and CDR2: MNHEY, SMNVEV (reference sequence). The V and J ends lost 6 bases and 4 bases, in that order; junction bases with no gene match: 9. CDR3 region: CASSPRGLEADTQYF. The CDR3 DNA follows: TGTGCCAGCAGCCCCCGGGGACTAGAGGCAGATACGCAGTATTTT.

CDR3 in DNA: TGTGCCAGCGGGGGGGGCTTTAGAGGCTACACCTTC. Its translation: CASGGGFRGYTF. V usage is TRBV2 and J usage is TRBJ1-2; maybe TRBD1 (6 bases). V shed 8 bases and J shed 8 bases, with 15 bases lying between them. Germline V gives CDR1 SNHLY, CDR2 FYNNEI. The CDR3 extends over 12 amino acids.

This chain joins TRBV4-3 and TRBJ1-2; D remains ambiguous. The CDR3 has 14 amino acids. V was clipped by 0 bases and J by 5 bases, with 10 bases between them. CDR1 and CDR2 (germline): LGHNA, YSLEER. CDR3 in amino acids: CASSQEDGGYGYTF. The CDR3 nucleotides read TGCGCCAGCAGCCAAGAAGACGGCGGTTATGGCTACACCTTC.

The rearrangement links TRBV12-3 or TRBV12-4 to TRBJ2-2; possible D gene TRBD2, 6 bases. The V and J ends lost 7 bases and 5 bases respectively, with 8 bases between them. The length of the CDR3 is 12 residues. CDR3 sequence reads: CASNRGTGELFF. CDR3 nucleotide sequence: TGTGCCAGCAACCGGGGGACCGGGGAGCTGTTTTTT.

The chain combines TRBV28 with TRBJ2-1; 9 bases agree with TRBD1. Unmatched junction bases numbered 5, after V lost 4 bases and J lost 7 bases. This CDR3 is built from 14 residues. The germline gives CDR1 MDHEN, CDR2 SYDVKM. This chain's CDR3 is CASSSGQGLNEQFF. The CDR3 DNA reads TGTGCCAGCAGTTCGGGACAGGGATTGAATGAGCAGTTCTTC.

The chain carries TRBV7-8 and TRBJ1-2; tentatively, D is TRBD1 (5 bases). Germline V CDR1 and CDR2: SGHVS, FQNEAQ. There are 16 residues in the CDR3. V dropped 5 bases and J dropped 7 bases, with 23 bases sitting between them. The CDR3 reads CASSPTRVGRASGYTF. CDR3 nucleotides: TGTGCCAGCAGCCCTACCAGGGTCGGCAGGGCGAGTGGCTACACCTTC.

The genes are TRBV19 and TRBJ1-3; TRBD1 aligns across 7 bases. The V and J ends lost 8 bases and 4 bases, in that order; junction bases with no gene match: 8. Germline lookup yields CDR1 LNHDA and CDR2 SQIVND (reference sequence). The CDR3 is made up of 14 amino acids. The CDR3 region has the DNA TGTGCCAGTTCTCTAACAGGGGTCGGAAACACCATATATTTT. It codes for CASSLTGVGNTIYF.

J is TRBJ2-7 and V is TRBV11-2, with 8 bases lining up with TRBD2. This CDR3 comprises 15 residues. With V trimmed by 1 base and J by 4 bases, 6 bases remained unmatched. Germline V lookup: CDR1 SGHAT, CDR2 FQNNGV. Here the CDR3 reads CASSLVFGGEYEQYF. Here the CDR3 DNA reads TGTGCCAGCAGCTTAGTTTTCGGGGGGGAGTACGAGCAGTACTTC.

The chain uses TRBV6-6 and TRBJ1-4; D might be TRBD1 (6 bases). This CDR3 spans 14 amino acids. CDR1 and CDR2 from the germline V gene are MNHNY and SVGAGI (reference sequence). CDR3 in DNA: TGTGCAGCAAAGGGGGAAACAACTAATGAAAAACTGTTTTTT. This sequence encodes CAAKGETTNEKLFF.

V and J are TRBV28 and TRBJ1-1, with 10 bases matching TRBD1. Germline V gives CDR1 MDHEN, CDR2 SYDVKM. V shed 6 bases, J shed 4 bases, and the junction held 5 bases outside the gene matches. CDR3 length equals 14 residues. CDR3 protein: CASSSGQGTTEAFF. Here the CDR3 DNA reads TGTGCCAGCAGCTCGGGACAGGGGACCACTGAAGCTTTCTTT.

For this clone: At one boundary the junction diverges from the germline segment, which might be a read error. This chain links TRBV7-9 with TRBJ1-3; maybe TRBD1 (5 bases). Per the germline V gene, CDR1 is SEHNR and CDR2 is FQNEAQ (reference sequence). This CDR3 has 12 amino acids. The CDR3 reads CASSFLPGLFFF. CDR3 DNA: TGTGCCAGCAGCTTTTTACCGGGACTCTTCTTTTTT.

The V and J genes are TRBV19 and TRBJ2-7; 7 bases map to TRBD1. Germline V CDR1 and CDR2: LNHDA, SQIVND (reference sequence). Trimming at V came to 6 bases and at J to 1 base, leaving 6 bases not matched to a gene. This CDR3 contains 14 residues. The CDR3 coding sequence is TGTGCCAGTAGCTCGACAGGGCTGTCCTACGAGCAGTACTTC. Its protein is CASSSTGLSYEQYF.

The chain uses TRBV2 and TRBJ2-5; D unresolved. This CDR3 contains 13 residues. V shed 6 bases and J shed 2 bases, with 10 bases lying between them. CDR1 and CDR2 from the germline V gene are SNHLY and FYNNEI. The CDR3 region is CASRYREQETQYF. The CDR3 DNA follows: TGTGCCAGCAGATACAGAGAGCAAGAGACCCAGTACTTC.